This passage covers 25 T cell receptor beta chains from one sample sequenced in a study of cytomegalovirus exposure and HLA in healthy donors. Researchers ran the PCR with 60 Vbeta and 13 Jbeta primers. Produced via immunoSEQ multiplex PCR; TCRdb's table is partial and in-frame only. Of 100,000 to 150,000 clones listed, 74% are singletons. Sequencing was done on a sample of PBMCs. The source is a woman between 50 and 59 years old in good health and CMV-seropositive.

J is TRBJ2-3 and V is TRBV29-1; TRBD2 agrees at 7 bases. V trimming: 6 bases; J trimming: 2 bases; junction bases outside the gene matches: 11. CDR3 length: 15 residues. Per the germline V gene, CDR1 is SQVTM and CDR2 is ANQGSEA. The CDR3 DNA reads TGCAGCGTCCAAAAGACTAGCTTACTCACAGATACGCAGTATTTT. This codes for CSVQKTSLLTDTQYF.

This sequence joins TRBV7-9 and TRBJ2-2, with D maybe TRBD2 (6 bases). V gave up 8 bases and J gave up 4 bases, with 14 bases separating them. Germline V CDR1 and CDR2: SEHNR, FQNEAQ (reference sequence). This CDR3 region has 14 residues. This CDR3 is CASLSGGFTGELFF. CDR3 nucleotides: TGTGCCAGCCTTTCCGGAGGGTTCACCGGGGAGCTGTTTTTT.

This clone appeared a few times. The rearrangement joins TRBV6-1 to TRBJ2-7, with unresolved D. V was shortened by 1 base and J by 4 bases, with 8 bases between the two germline ends. The CDR3 is made up of 13 amino acids. CDR1 and CDR2 (germline): MNHNS, SASEGT. The CDR3 DNA reads as TGTGCCAGCAGTGAAGTAACAGAATACGAGCAGTACTTC. Amino acid sequence: CASSEVTEYEQYF.

This clone has a single count. This chain links TRBV12-5 with TRBJ2-7; 11 bases match TRBD2. The germline gives CDR1 LGHNT, CDR2 FRNRAP. The CDR3 contains 15 residues. Losses at the gene ends were 3 bases for V and 7 bases for J; bases not matched to a gene: 8. This chain's CDR3 is CASGLDSGGAWEQYF. The CDR3 bases are TGTGCTAGTGGTTTAGATAGCGGGGGGGCCTGGGAGCAGTACTTC.

V usage is TRBV6-6 and J usage is TRBJ2-1; D might be TRBD2 (6 bases). The CDR3 has 16 amino acids. CDR1 and CDR2 (germline): MNHNY, SVGAGI (reference sequence). V was pared by 6 bases and J by 7 bases, with 22 bases between. The chain's CDR3 is CASRQDAARGKNEQFF. CDR3 sequence (DNA): TGTGCCAGCAGACAAGACGCGGCCCGGGGGAAAAATGAGCAGTTCTTC.

The chain is built from TRBV19 and TRBJ2-7; D not resolved. This CDR3 has 13 residues. The V and J ends lost 4 bases and 0 bases respectively, with 7 bases between them. In germline, CDR1 is LNHDA, CDR2 SQIVND (reference sequence). The CDR3 coding sequence is TGTGCCAGTAGTAGTGCGGCCTCCTACGAGCAGTACTTC. Amino acids: CASSSAASYEQYF.

The rearrangement joins TRBV11-3 to TRBJ2-3; 7 positions agree with TRBD2. Germline V lookup: CDR1 SGHNT, CDR2 YENEEA. V trimming: 5 bases; J trimming: 1 base; junction bases outside the gene matches: 3. CDR3 length equals 14 residues. The CDR3 protein is CASSGAGGTDTQYF. CDR3 sequence (DNA): TGTGCCAGCAGCGGGGCGGGGGGCACAGATACGCAGTATTTT.

The rearrangement links TRBV2 to TRBJ2-1; 11 positions agree with TRBD2. The CDR3 contains 15 residues. Germline V gives CDR1 SNHLY, CDR2 FYNNEI. V was pared by 5 bases and J by 9 bases, with 9 bases of the junction left unmatched. The CDR3 sequence: CASSSLTSGGGEQFF. The DNA of the CDR3 is TGTGCCAGCAGTTCGCTCACTAGCGGGGGTGGTGAGCAGTTCTTC.

The chain recombines TRBV27 with TRBJ1-1; D uncertain. CDR3 length: 14 residues. Trimming pared 4 bases from V and 1 base from J, leaving 10 bases between. Germline CDR1 is MNHEY and CDR2 is SMNVEV (reference sequence). The CDR3 nucleotides are TGTGCCAGCAGTTCTCGGCGGGAGAACACTGAAGCTTTCTTT. Translated, it gives CASSSRRENTEAFF.

CDR3 sequence (DNA): TGTGCCAGCAGTTACTCCCCGACAGGGGAAAACACCATATATTTT. Its translation is CASSYSPTGENTIYF. The chain couples TRBV6-5 to TRBJ1-3; 8 bases map to TRBD1. The trim removed 0 bases at V and 6 bases at J, leaving 4 bases unmatched. CDR1 is MNHEY, CDR2 SVGAGI, per germline. CDR3 size: 15 residues.

V usage is TRBV5-1 and J usage is TRBJ2-2; 11 bases align to TRBD2. The CDR3 is 16 amino acids. Germline V gene lookup returns CDR1 SGHRS and CDR2 YFSETQ. V was pared by 5 bases and J by 3 bases, with 6 bases of the junction left unmatched. The CDR3 DNA follows: TGCGCCAGCAGACCCGGGACTAGCGGCTACACCGGGGAGCTGTTTTTT. This sequence encodes CASRPGTSGYTGELFF.

V is TRBV9 and J is TRBJ1-1; weak D call: TRBD1 (6 bases). V was cut by 0 bases and J by 1 base, with 16 bases left in between. CDR3 size: 17 residues. Per germline, CDR1 SGDLS and CDR2 YYNGEE. CDR3 DNA sequence: TGTGCCAGCAGCGTAGATTGGTGGAACAGGGCGAACACTGAAGCTTTCTTT. This encodes CASSVDWWNRANTEAFF.

A few counts support this clone. V gene TRBV19 combines with J gene TRBJ2-6, with 9 positions matching TRBD1. Unmatched junction bases numbered 9, after V lost 10 bases and J lost 2 bases. CDR1 is LNHDA and CDR2 is SQIVND in the germline V gene (reference sequence). The length of the CDR3 is 16 residues. CDR3 nucleotide sequence: TGTGCCACCGGACAGGGGTTCCCCACTGGGGCCAACGTCCTGACTTTC. Amino acids: CATGQGFPTGANVLTF.

V and J are TRBV11-1 and TRBJ1-2; 9 nucleotides agree with TRBD1. Germline V gives CDR1 SGHAT, CDR2 FQDESV (reference sequence). The CDR3 is made up of 15 amino acids. The ends lost 4 bases at V and 7 bases at J; junction bases unmatched: 10. The CDR3 spells CASSSAGTGYPGYTF. In nucleotides, the CDR3 is TGTGCCAGCAGCTCAGCCGGGACAGGGTACCCTGGCTACACCTTC.

This rearrangement joins TRBV28 to TRBJ2-7; D is perhaps TRBD1 (5 bases). CDR3 length equals 14 residues. Between the trimmed V and J ends, which lost 5 bases and 5 bases, there was a span of 16 bases. The germline gives CDR1 MDHEN, CDR2 SYDVKM. CDR3 amino acids: CASSEIQVFHEQYF. CDR3 bases: TGTGCCAGCAGTGAAATACAGGTGTTCCACGAGCAGTACTTC.

The rearrangement uses TRBV5-1 and TRBJ2-7; 7 bases align to TRBD2. This CDR3 region has 16 residues. The V segment lost 1 base and the J segment 1 base; nucleotides outside the gene matches: 8. CDR1 and CDR2 from the germline V gene are SGHRS and YFSETQ. CDR3 nucleotides: TGCGCCAGCAGCTTGTGGGCTAGCGGAGGGTCCTACGAGCAGTACTTC. Translated, it gives CASSLWASGGSYEQYF. Complete variable domain (other parts from reference TRBV5-1 and TRBJ2-7): KAGVTQTPRYLIKTRGQQVTLSCSPISGHRSVSWYQQTPGQGLQFLFEYFSETQRNKGNFPGRFSGRQFSNSRSEMNVSTLELGDSALYLCASSLWASGGSYEQYFGPGTRLTVT.

This clone was found a few times. The gene calls are TRBV4-1 and TRBJ2-7, with 10 positions matching TRBD1. Germline V gives CDR1 MGHRA, CDR2 YSYEKL. The CDR3 runs 16 residues. The junction had 6 bases not matched to a gene; V was cut back by 1 base and J by 3 bases. The CDR3 loop is CASSQVAGQGFYEQYF. The DNA for the CDR3 is TGCGCCAGCAGCCAAGTTGCGGGACAGGGGTTCTACGAGCAGTACTTC.

This chain uses TRBV9 with TRBJ2-1, with 8 bases lining up with TRBD2. The V segment lost 2 bases and the J segment 9 bases; nucleotides outside the gene matches: 16. CDR1 is SGDLS, CDR2 YYNGEE, per germline. This CDR3 has 17 residues. The CDR3, as DNA: TGTGCCAGCAGCGTCTTGGACGGGGGGGCGATTAGGGGTGAGCAGTTCTTC. Protein sequence: CASSVLDGGAIRGEQFF.

This chain connects TRBV11-3 to TRBJ1-4, with D possibly TRBD1 on 6 matching bases. V lost 4 bases and J lost 4, with 19 bases in between. Germline CDR1 is SGHNT and CDR2 is YENEEA. The CDR3 covers 17 residues. The CDR3 DNA is TGTGCCAGCAGCTCCCCTGAGGACAGCATCGTTAATGAAAAACTGTTTTTT. Amino acid sequence: CASSSPEDSIVNEKLFF.

V gene TRBV10-1 combines with J gene TRBJ2-3; 10 bases map to TRBD2. The CDR3 has 15 residues. CDR1 is WNHNN, CDR2 SYGVQD, per germline (reference sequence). Trimming at V came to 3 bases and at J to 2 bases, leaving 2 bases not matched to a gene. CDR3 residues: CASSDLAGATDTQYF. The CDR3 nucleotides read TGCGCCAGCAGTGACCTAGCGGGAGCCACAGATACGCAGTATTTT.

The chain recombines TRBV7-9 with TRBJ1-6, with a weak D call TRBD1 (5 bases). With 1 base removed from V and 10 bases from J, the gap between germline ends came to 11 bases. This CDR3 is 14 amino acids long. Germline V CDR1 and CDR2: SEHNR, FQNEAQ (reference sequence). The CDR3 bases are TGTGCCAGCAGCTTAGGAACAGGAGTGTCACCCCTCCACTTT. This translates into CASSLGTGVSPLHF.

The chain has TRBV7-8 and TRBJ1-1; the match to TRBD1 covers 8 bases. CDR1 is SGHVS and CDR2 is FQNEAQ in the germline V gene. With 5 bases clipped from V and 7 bases from J, the junction kept 9 bases outside the gene matches. The CDR3 spans 14 residues. This CDR3 reads CASSRGQGPGEAFF. The CDR3 DNA is TGTGCCAGCAGCCGAGGACAGGGCCCGGGTGAAGCTTTCTTT.

The J gene is TRBJ2-1, the V gene TRBV7-3; TRBD2 agrees at 10 bases. V was pared by 5 bases and J by 7 bases, with 11 bases of the junction left unmatched. The CDR3 consists of 16 residues. Germline V CDR1 and CDR2: SGHTA, FQGTGA. CDR3 region: CASSPERAGGRNEQFF. CDR3 nucleotide sequence: TGTGCCAGCAGCCCGGAGCGAGCGGGGGGGCGTAATGAGCAGTTCTTC.

The V call is TRBV7-6, the J call TRBJ2-5; a weak D match, TRBD2 (7 bases). Germline CDR1 and CDR2: SGHVS and FNYEAQ. V lost 4 bases and J 5 bases, leaving 23 bases between the germline ends. The CDR3 length is 17 residues. DNA of the CDR3: TGTGCCAGCAGCTCCAGCCCGCGCGCGGGGGCTTGGGAGACCCAGTACTTC. Protein sequence: CASSSSPRAGAWETQYF.

This clone was found a few times. The V and J genes are TRBV13 and TRBJ1-6; D gene uncertain. Germline assignment: CDR1 PRHDT and CDR2 FYEKMQ (reference sequence). CDR3 length equals 15 residues. The ends were cut back, 6 bases at V and 8 bases at J, with 17 bases in the middle. CDR3 loop: CASRRSGSWDSPLHF. The DNA for the CDR3 is TGTGCCAGCAGAAGAAGCGGCTCTTGGGATTCACCCCTCCACTTT.